The next 3 T cell receptor beta chains were all read from a single sample in a study of blood T cell repertoires in COVID-19. The protocol was immunoSEQ multiplex PCR, while the TCRdb copy is restricted to in-frame clones and leaves out a portion. This table has approximately 110,000 clones, about 89% appearing once. The sequenced sample consisted of peripheral blood. These receptors were obtained from a man aged 35 to 55 with acute or convalescent COVID-19.

The genes are TRBV12-3 or TRBV12-4 and TRBJ1-1; D is unclear. CDR3 length equals 13 residues. Trimming removed 2 bases from V and 6 bases from J, with 10 bases in between. CDR3 in amino acids: CASSLWREAEAFF. In DNA, the CDR3 is TGTGCCAGCAGTTTATGGCGGGAGGCTGAAGCTTTCTTT.

This chain connects TRBV6-5 to TRBJ2-7; 11 bases are shared with TRBD1. V lost 4 bases and J lost 5; bases outside the gene matches: 7. The germline V gene encodes CDR1 MNHEY and CDR2 SVGAGI. The CDR3 sequence is 15 residues long. The CDR3 reads CASSSRDRGRHEQYF. In DNA form, the CDR3 reads TGTGCCAGCAGTTCCCGGGACAGGGGGAGGCACGAGCAGTACTTC.

This chain uses TRBV6-5 with TRBJ2-7; D may be TRBD1 (5 bases). The CDR3 sequence is 12 residues long. Germline CDR1 is MNHEY and CDR2 is SVGAGI. V was cut by 7 bases and J by 3 bases, with 10 bases left in between. The chain's CDR3 is CASTFDSYEQYF. The CDR3 DNA reads as TGTGCCAGCACCTTCGACAGCTACGAGCAGTACTTC.